A few counts support the clone carrying this T cell receptor beta chain. Its specificity is not known. The data were taken from a study of shared clonotypes between healthy human individuals. Study results and limitations: Few donors restricted represented genetic and exposure-history diversity.

Clones were sequenced by immunoSEQ multiplex PCR, and TCRdb holds only the in-frame ones, with some missing. The table shows almost 750,000 clones, with 55% to 75% occurring only once. This CDR3 region has 16 residues. CD4+ cells were split into CD45RA+ naive and CD45RA-negative memory subsets. This chain joins TRBV21-1 and TRBJ1-1. TRBV21-1 is a pseudogene segment. The specimen was memory CD4+ T cells sorted from blood. Described subset: CD45RA-negative fraction. The receptor was isolated from a woman aged 25 to 39 in good health. Written as DNA, the CDR3 is TGTGCCAGCAGCAAAGGAAAGGCTTCGGGAGACACTGAAGCTTTCTTT. This encodes CASSKGKASGDTEAFF.